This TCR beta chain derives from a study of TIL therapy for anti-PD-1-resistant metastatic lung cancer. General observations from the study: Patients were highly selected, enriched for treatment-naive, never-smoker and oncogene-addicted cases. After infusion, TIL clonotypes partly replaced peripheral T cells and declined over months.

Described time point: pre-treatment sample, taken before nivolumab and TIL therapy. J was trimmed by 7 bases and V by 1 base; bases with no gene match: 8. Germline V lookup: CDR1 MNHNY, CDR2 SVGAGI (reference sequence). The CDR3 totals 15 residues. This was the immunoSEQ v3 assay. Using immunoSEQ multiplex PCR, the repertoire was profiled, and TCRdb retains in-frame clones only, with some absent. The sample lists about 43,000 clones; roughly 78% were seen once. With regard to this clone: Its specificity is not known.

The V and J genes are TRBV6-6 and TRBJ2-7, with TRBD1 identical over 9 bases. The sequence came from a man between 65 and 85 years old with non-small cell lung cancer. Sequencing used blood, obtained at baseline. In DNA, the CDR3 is TGTGCCAGCAGTTACTTGGGACAGGGAGGGGAGGAGCAGTACTTC. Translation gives CASSYLGQGGEEQYF.